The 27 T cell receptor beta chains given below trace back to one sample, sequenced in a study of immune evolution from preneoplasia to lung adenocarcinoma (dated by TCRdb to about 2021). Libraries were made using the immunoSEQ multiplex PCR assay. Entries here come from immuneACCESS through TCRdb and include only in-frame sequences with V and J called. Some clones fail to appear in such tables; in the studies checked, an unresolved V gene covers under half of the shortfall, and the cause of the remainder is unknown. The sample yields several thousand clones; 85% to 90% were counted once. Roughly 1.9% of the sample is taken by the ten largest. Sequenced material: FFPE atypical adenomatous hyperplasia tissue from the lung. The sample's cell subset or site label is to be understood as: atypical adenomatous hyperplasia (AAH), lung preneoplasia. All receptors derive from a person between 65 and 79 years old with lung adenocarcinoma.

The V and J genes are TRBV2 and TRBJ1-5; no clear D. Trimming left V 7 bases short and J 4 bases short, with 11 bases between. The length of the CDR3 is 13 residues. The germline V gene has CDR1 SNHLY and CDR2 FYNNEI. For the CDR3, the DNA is TGTGCCAGCAAGCAGGCGGAAAATCAGCCCCAGCATTTT. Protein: CASKQAENQPQHF.

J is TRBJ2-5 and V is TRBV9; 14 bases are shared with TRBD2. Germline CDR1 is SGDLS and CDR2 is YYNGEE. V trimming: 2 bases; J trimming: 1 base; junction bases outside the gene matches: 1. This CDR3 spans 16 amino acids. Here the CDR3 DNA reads TGTGCCAGCAGCGTGGGACTAGCGGGAGCCCAAGAGACCCAGTACTTC. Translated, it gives CASSVGLAGAQETQYF.

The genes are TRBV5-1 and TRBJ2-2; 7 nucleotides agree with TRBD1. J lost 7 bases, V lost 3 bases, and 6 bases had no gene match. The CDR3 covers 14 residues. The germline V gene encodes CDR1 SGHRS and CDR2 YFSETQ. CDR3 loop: CASSYDRANGELFF. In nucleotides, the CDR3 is TGCGCCAGCAGCTATGACAGGGCGAACGGGGAGCTGTTTTTT.

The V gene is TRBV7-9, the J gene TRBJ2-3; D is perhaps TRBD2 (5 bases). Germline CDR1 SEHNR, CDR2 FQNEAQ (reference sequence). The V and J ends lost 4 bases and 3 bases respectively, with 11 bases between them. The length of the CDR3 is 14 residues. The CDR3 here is CASSYEGITDTQYF. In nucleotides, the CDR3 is TGTGCCAGCAGCTATGAGGGAATAACAGATACGCAGTATTTT.

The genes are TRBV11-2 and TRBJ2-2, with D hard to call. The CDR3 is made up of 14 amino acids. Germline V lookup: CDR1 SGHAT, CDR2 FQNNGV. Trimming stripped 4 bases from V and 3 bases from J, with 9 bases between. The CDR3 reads CASSSDPYTGELFF. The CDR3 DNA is TGTGCCAGCAGCTCGGACCCGTACACCGGGGAGCTGTTTTTT.

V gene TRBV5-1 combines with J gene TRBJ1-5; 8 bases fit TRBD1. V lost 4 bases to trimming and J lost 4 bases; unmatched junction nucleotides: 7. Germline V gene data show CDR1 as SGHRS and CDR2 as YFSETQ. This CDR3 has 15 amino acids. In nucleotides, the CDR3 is TGCGCCAGCAGCACCGGACAGGGTGGAAATCAGCCCCAGCATTTT. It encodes CASSTGQGGNQPQHF. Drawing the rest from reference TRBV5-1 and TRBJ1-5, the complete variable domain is KAGVTQTPRYLIKTRGQQVTLSCSPISGHRSVSWYQQTPGQGLQFLFEYFSETQRNKGNFPGRFSGRQFSNSRSEMNVSTLELGDSALYLCASSTGQGGNQPQHFGDGTRLSIL.

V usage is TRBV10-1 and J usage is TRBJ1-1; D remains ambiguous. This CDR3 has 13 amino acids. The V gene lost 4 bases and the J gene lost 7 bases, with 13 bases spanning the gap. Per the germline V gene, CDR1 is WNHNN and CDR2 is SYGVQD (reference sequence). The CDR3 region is CASSGKNYGEAFF. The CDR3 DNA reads TGCGCCAGCAGTGGGAAGAATTATGGTGAAGCTTTCTTT.

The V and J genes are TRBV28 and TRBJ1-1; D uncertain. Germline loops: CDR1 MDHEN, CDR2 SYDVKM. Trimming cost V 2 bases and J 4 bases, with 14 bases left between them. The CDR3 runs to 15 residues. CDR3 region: CASSLGLRGGTEAFF. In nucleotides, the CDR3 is TGTGCCAGCAGTTTAGGTCTGCGTGGTGGCACTGAAGCTTTCTTT.

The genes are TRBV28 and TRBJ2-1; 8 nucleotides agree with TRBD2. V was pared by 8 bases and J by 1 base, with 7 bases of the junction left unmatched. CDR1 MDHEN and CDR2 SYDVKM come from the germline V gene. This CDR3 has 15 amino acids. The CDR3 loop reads CASLSGSSSYNEQFF. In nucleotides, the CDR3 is TGTGCCAGCTTGAGCGGGAGTAGTTCCTACAATGAGCAGTTCTTC.

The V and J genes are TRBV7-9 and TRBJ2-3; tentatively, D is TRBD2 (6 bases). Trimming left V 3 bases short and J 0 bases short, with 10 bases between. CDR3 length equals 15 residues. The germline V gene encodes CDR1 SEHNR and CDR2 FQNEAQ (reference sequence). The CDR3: CASSFSAGSTDTQYF. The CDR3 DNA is TGTGCCAGCAGCTTCTCTGCGGGAAGCACAGATACGCAGTATTTT.

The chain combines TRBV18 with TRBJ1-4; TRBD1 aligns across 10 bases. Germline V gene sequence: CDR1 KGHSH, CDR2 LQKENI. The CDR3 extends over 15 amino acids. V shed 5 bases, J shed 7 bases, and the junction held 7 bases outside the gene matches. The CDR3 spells CASSKGTGETEKLFF. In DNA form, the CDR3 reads TGTGCCAGCTCAAAAGGGACAGGGGAGACTGAAAAACTGTTTTTT.

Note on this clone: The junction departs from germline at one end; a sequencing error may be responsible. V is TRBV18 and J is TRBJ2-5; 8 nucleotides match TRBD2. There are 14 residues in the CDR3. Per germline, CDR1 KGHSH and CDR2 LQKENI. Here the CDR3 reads CASSPGALSGGMDF. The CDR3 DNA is TGTGCCAGCTCACCCGGGGCTTTAAGCGGGGGAATGGACTTC. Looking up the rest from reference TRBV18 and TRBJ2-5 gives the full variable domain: NAGVMQNPRHLVRRRGQEARLRCSPMKGHSHVYWYRQLPEEGLKFMVYLQKENIIDESGMPKERFSAEFPKEGPSILRIQQVVRGDSAAYFCASSPGALSGGMDFGPGTRLLVL.

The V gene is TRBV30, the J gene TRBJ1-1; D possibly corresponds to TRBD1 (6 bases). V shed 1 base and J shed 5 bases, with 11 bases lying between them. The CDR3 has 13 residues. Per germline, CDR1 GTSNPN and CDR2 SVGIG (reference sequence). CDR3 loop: CAWSGDRRTEAFF. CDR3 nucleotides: TGTGCCTGGAGTGGAGACAGGAGGACTGAAGCTTTCTTT.

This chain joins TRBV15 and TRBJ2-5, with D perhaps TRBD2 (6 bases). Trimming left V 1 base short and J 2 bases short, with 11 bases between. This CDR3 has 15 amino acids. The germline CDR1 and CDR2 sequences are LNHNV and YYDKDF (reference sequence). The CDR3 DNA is TGTGCCACCAGCAGAGCATCTCGGGGGCAAGAGACCCAGTACTTC. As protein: CATSRASRGQETQYF.

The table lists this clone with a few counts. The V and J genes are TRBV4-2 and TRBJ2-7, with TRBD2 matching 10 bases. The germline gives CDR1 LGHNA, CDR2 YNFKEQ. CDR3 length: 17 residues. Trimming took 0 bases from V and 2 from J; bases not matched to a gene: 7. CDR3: CASSQERASGRAYEQYF. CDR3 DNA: TGTGCCAGCAGCCAAGAAAGAGCGAGCGGGAGGGCCTACGAGCAGTACTTC.

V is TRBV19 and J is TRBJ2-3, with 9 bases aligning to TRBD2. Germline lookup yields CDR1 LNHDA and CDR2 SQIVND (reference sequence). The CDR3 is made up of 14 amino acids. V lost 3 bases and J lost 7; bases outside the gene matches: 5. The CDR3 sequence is CASSISGSLNTQYF. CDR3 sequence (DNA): TGTGCCAGTAGTATTAGCGGGAGCTTAAATACGCAGTATTTT.

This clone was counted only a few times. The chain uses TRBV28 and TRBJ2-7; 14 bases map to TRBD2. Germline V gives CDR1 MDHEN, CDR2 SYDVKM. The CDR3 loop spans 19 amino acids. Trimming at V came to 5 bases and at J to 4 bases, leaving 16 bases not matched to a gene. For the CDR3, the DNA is TGTGCCAGCAGTCGGATTACCCCGGGGACTAGCGGGAGACAGTACGAGCAGTACTTC. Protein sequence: CASSRITPGTSGRQYEQYF.

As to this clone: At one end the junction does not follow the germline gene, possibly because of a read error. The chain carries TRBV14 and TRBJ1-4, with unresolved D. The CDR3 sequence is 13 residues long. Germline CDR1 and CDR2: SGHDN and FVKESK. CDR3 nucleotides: TGTACCAGCAGCCGGGCCCTTAATGAAAAACTGTTTTTT. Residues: CTSSRALNEKLFF.

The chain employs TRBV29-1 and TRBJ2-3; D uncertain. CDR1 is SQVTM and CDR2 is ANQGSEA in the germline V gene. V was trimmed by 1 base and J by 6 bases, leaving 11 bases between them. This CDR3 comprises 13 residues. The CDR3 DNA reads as TGCAGCGTTGAAGGGCCTCGTCGGGATACGCAGTATTTT. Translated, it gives CSVEGPRRDTQYF.

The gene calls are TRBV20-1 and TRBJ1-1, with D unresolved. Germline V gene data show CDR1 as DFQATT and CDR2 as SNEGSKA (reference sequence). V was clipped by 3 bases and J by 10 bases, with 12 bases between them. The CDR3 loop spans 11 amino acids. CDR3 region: CSASGPRGAFF. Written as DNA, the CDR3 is TGCAGTGCTAGCGGGCCCCGTGGAGCTTTCTTT.

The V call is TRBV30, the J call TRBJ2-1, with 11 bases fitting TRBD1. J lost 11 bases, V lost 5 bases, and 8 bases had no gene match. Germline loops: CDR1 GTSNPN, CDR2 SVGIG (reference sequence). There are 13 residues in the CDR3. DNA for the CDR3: TGTGCCTGGGACCGGGACAGGGGGAATAAGCAGTTCTTC. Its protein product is CAWDRDRGNKQFF.

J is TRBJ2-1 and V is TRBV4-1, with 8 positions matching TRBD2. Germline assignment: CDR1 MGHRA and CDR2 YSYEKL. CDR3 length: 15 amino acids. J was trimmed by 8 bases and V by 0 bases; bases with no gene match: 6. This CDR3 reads CASSQERGGFHEQFF. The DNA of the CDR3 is TGCGCCAGCAGCCAAGAACGGGGGGGCTTTCATGAGCAGTTCTTC.

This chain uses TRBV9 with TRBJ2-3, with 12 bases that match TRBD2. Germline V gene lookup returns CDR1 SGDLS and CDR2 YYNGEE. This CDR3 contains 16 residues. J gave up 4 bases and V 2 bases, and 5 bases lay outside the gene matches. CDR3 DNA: TGTGCCAGCAGCGTCTCTAGCGGGGGGGCCGCAGATACGCAGTATTTT. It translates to CASSVSSGGAADTQYF.

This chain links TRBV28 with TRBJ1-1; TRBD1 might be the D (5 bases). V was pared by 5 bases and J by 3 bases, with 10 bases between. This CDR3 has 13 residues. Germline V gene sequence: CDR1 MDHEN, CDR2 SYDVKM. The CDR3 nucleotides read TGTGCCAGCAGTAGGGTGGGGGACACTGAAGCTTTCTTT. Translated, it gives CASSRVGDTEAFF.

CDR3 protein: CASTRGARGEQGVNEQFF. The CDR3 region has the DNA TGTGCCAGCACGCGAGGAGCAAGAGGGGAACAGGGGGTCAATGAGCAGTTCTTC. V usage is TRBV2 and J usage is TRBJ2-1, with 8 nucleotides matching TRBD1. The CDR3 consists of 18 residues. Trimming at V came to 7 bases and at J to 6 bases, leaving 20 bases not matched to a gene. Germline values: CDR1 SNHLY, CDR2 FYNNEI.

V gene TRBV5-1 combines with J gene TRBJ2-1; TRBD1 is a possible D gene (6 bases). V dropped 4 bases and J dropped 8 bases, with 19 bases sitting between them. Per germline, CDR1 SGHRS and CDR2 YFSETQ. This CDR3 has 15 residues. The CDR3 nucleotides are TGCGCCAGCAGCACCAGGGGAGATTACATCGATGAGCAGTTCTTC. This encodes CASSTRGDYIDEQFF.

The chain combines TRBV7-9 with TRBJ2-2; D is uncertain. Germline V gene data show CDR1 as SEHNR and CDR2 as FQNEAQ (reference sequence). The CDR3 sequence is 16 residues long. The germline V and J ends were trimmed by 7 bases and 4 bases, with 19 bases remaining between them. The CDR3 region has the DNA TGTGCCAGCATCCCAGGCCCCACACTAACCACCGGGGAGCTGTTTTTT. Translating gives CASIPGPTLTTGELFF.